One sample yielded the 9 T cell receptor beta chains listed below, sequenced in a study of early T cells in non-severe SARS-CoV-2 infection. TCRdb re-called the 5' RACE reads through MiXCR, storing one row per CDR3 protein. The sample yields over 75,000 distinct CDR3 sequences, around 14% seen once. Sequenced material: whole blood. These TCRs come from an adult who was a healthcare worker with PCR-confirmed SARS-CoV-2 infection or an uninfected control (not recorded which).

The chain uses TRBV4-1 and TRBJ2-1; 10 bases are shared with TRBD1. The V segment lost 3 bases and the J segment 9 bases; nucleotides outside the gene matches: 11. Germline loops: CDR1 MGHRA, CDR2 YSYEKL. CDR3 length equals 16 residues. CDR3 residues: CASSHQPGTGEGEQFF. The CDR3, as DNA: TGCGCCAGCAGCCACCAGCCCGGGACAGGGGAAGGTGAGCAGTTCTTC.

J is TRBJ1-1 and V is TRBV3-2; the D segment call TRBD1 is taken from the table without a DNA check. TRBV3-2 is classified as a pseudogene. The CDR3 has 17 amino acids. For the CDR3, the DNA is TGTGCCAGCAGCCAAGGTGGGGTAGGGGACATGAACACTGAAGCTTTCTTT. As protein: CASSQGGVGDMNTEAFF.

This clonotype was detected a few times. The V and J genes are TRBV2 and TRBJ1-1; D ambiguous. The CDR3 spans 13 residues. V lost 8 bases, J lost 4 bases, and 14 bases lay in between. Germline CDR1 is SNHLY and CDR2 is FYNNEI. In nucleotides, the CDR3 is TGTGCCAGCGCCCCCGAGGGTAGCACTGAAGCTTTCTTT. As protein: CASAPEGSTEAFF.

The V gene is TRBV12-3 or TRBV12-4, the J gene TRBJ2-7; perhaps D is TRBD1 or TRBD2 (5 bases each). V lost 6 bases, J lost 3 bases, and 21 bases lay in between. The CDR3 extends over 16 amino acids. Here the CDR3 reads CASSTGRTLGSYEQYF. CDR3 nucleotide sequence: TGTGCCAGCAGCACGGGACGGACCCTCGGAAGCTACGAGCAGTACTTC.

The chain has TRBV12-3 or TRBV12-4 and TRBJ2-3; 8 bases map to TRBD1. J gave up 3 bases and V 6 bases, and 8 bases lay outside the gene matches. This CDR3 region has 15 residues. CDR3 amino acids: CASRAAGTGTDTQYF. DNA of the CDR3: TGTGCCAGCAGGGCGGCGGGGACAGGAACAGATACGCAGTATTTT.

This clonotype has just a few counts. The CDR3: CASSHRDSPSYEQYF. The CDR3, as DNA: TGCGCCAGCAGCCACCGGGACAGCCCCTCCTACGAGCAGTACTTC. The rearrangement uses TRBV4-1 and TRBJ2-7, with 7 bases matching TRBD1. V was pared by 3 bases and J by 0 bases, with 5 bases of the junction left unmatched. This CDR3 is built from 15 residues. Germline V gives CDR1 MGHRA, CDR2 YSYEKL.

This clonotype was counted a few times. The chain has TRBV21-1 and TRBJ2-1; TRBD1, as called in the table, went unchecked against the DNA. TRBV21-1 is a pseudogene. The CDR3 sequence is 15 residues long. The DNA for the CDR3 is TGTGCCAGCAGCTTTCGGGACAGGCTACACAATGAGCAGTTCTTC. The encoded protein is CASSFRDRLHNEQFF.

The V and J genes are TRBV9 and TRBJ2-3, with 7 nucleotides matching TRBD1. Germline lookup yields CDR1 SGDLS and CDR2 YYNGEE. V shed 3 bases and J 1 base; nucleotides not matched to a gene: 11. The CDR3 runs 17 residues. CDR3 region: CASSAYHDRVGTDTQYF. In nucleotides, the CDR3 is TGTGCCAGCAGCGCCTACCACGACAGGGTCGGCACAGATACGCAGTATTTT.

This clonotype appeared a few times. V and J are TRBV5-4 and TRBJ1-2; D perhaps matches TRBD1 (6 bases). CDR3 length: 16 amino acids. The V end lost 0 bases, the J end lost 4 bases, and 16 bases lay between the germline ends. The germline gives CDR1 SGHNT, CDR2 YYREEE (reference sequence). The CDR3 bases are TGTGCCAGCAGCTTGGTTGGCGGGGACATTCGCTATGGCTACACCTTC. It translates to CASSLVGGDIRYGYTF.